The source of this T cell receptor (beta chain) is a study of blood T cell repertoires in COVID-19. At the level of the study: Acute-phase and convalescent COVID-19 samples originated in the United States, Italy and Spain. T cells, B-cell-depleted T cells, or PBMCs provided the cDNA or gDNA that served as material.

Original processing methods: Reference gene primer amplification in the assay estimated nucleated cell counts. Profiling relied on immunoSEQ multiplex PCR, and the TCRdb table lists in-frame clones only, not all of them. V, J and clone size are those of that table, while D and trimming were read from the DNA. The sample contains about 150,000 clones, 70% to 85% of which appear only once. The TCR sequence derives from a woman in her fifties or sixties in a cohort sampled during active or convalescent COVID-19. The sequenced sample was peripheral blood.

CDR3 region: CATGDRASTDTQYF. In DNA, the CDR3 is TGTGCCACGGGGGACAGGGCGTCCACAGATACGCAGTATTTT. The chain employs TRBV6-6 and TRBJ2-3, with 9 bases that match TRBD1. The ends lost 10 bases at V and 2 bases at J; junction bases unmatched: 7. The germline V gene has CDR1 MNHNY and CDR2 SVGAGI (reference sequence). CDR3 length: 14 amino acids.